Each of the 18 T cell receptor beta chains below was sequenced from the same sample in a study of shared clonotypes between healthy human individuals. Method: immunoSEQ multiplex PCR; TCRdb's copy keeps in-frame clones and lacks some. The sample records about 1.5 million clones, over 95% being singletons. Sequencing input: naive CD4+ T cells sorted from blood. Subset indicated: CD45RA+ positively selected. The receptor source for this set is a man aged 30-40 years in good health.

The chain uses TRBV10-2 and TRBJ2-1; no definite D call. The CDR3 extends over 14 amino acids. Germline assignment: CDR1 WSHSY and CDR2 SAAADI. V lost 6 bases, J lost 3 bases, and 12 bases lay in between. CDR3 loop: CASSPRTNYNEQFF. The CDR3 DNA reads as TGCGCCAGCAGCCCCCGGACCAACTACAATGAGCAGTTCTTC.

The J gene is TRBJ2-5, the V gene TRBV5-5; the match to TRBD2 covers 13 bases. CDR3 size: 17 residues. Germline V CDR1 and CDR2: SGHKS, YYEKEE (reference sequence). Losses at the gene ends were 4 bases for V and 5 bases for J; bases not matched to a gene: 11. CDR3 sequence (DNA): TGTGCCAGCAGCCCCGGTGTACTAGCGGGAGGGCCGGAGACCCAGTACTTC. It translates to CASSPGVLAGGPETQYF.

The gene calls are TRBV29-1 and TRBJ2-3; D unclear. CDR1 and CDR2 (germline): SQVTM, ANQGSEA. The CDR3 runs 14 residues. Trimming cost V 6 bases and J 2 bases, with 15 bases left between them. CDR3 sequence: CSVREGVDTDTQYF. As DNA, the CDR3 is TGCAGCGTCCGCGAAGGAGTCGACACAGATACGCAGTATTTT.

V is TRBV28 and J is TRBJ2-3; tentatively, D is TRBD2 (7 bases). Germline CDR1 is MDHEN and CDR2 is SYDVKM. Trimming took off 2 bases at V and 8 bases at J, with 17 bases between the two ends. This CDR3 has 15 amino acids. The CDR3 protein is CASSLRGGAVGTQYF. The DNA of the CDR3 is TGTGCCAGCAGTTTAAGAGGGGGGGCCGTGGGTACGCAGTATTTT.

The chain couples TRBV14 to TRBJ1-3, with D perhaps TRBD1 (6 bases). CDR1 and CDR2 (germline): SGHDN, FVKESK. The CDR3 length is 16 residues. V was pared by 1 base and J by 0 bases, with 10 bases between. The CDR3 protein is CASSQGRGPSGNTIYF. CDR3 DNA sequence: TGTGCCAGCAGCCAAGGCAGGGGTCCCTCTGGAAACACCATATATTTT.

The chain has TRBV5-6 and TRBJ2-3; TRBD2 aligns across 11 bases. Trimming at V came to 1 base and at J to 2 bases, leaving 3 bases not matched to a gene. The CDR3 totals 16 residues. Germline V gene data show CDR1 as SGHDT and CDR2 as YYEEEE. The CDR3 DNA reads TGTGCCAGCAGCTTGCCGGGACTAGCGGACACAGATACGCAGTATTTT. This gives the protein CASSLPGLADTDTQYF. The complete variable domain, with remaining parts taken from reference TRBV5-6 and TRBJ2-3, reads DAGVTQSPTHLIKTRGQQVTLRCSPKSGHDTVSWYQQALGQGPQFIFQYYEEEERQRGNFPDRFSGHQFPNYSSELNVNALLLGDSALYLCASSLPGLADTDTQYFGPGTRLTVL.

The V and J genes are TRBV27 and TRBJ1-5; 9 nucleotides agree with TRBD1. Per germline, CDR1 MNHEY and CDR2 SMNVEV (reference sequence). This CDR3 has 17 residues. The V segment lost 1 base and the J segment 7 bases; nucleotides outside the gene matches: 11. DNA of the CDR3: TGTGCCAGCAGTTTATTCTACAGGGGGCAGTACGAACAGCCCCAGCATTTT. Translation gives CASSLFYRGQYEQPQHF.

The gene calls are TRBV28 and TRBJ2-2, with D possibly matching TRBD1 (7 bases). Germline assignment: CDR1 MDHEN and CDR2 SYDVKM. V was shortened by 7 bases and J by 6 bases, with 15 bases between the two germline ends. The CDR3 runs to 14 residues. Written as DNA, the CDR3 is TGTGCCAGCATCCAGGGGGGAAGTCCCGGGGAGCTGTTTTTT. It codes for CASIQGGSPGELFF.

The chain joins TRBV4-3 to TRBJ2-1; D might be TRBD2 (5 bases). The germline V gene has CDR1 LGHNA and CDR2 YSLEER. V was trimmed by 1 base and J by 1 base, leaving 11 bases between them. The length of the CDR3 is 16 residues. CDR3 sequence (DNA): TGCGCCAGCAGCCAAGCGCGGGCGGAGTCCTACAATGAGCAGTTCTTC. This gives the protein CASSQARAESYNEQFF.

CDR3 sequence (DNA): TGCAGTGCGAAAAGCTACGAGCAGTACTTC. Residues: CSAKSYEQYF. The chain carries TRBV20-1 and TRBJ2-7, with D hard to call. There are 10 residues in the CDR3. The germline CDR1 and CDR2 sequences are DFQATT and SNEGSKA (reference sequence). V was trimmed by 6 bases and J by 3 bases, leaving 6 bases between them.

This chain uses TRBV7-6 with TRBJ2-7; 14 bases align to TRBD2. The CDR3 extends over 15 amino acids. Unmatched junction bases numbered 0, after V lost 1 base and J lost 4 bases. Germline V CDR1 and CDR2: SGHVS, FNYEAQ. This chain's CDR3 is CASSLGTSGRYEQYF. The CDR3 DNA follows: TGTGCCAGCAGCTTAGGGACTAGCGGGAGGTACGAGCAGTACTTC.

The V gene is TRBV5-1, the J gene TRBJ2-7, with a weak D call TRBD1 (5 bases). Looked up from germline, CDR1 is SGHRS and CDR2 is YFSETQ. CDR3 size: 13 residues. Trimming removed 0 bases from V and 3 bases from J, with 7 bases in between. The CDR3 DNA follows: TGCGCCAGCAGCTTGGACAGGAACTACGAGCAGTACTTC. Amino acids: CASSLDRNYEQYF.

In nucleotides, the CDR3 is TGTGCCAGCAGCTTAATGGCGGGAGCTGATTTCGCAGATACGCAGTATTTT. Amino acids: CASSLMAGADFADTQYF. The chain uses TRBV7-8 and TRBJ2-3; 7 bases match TRBD2. From germline, CDR1 is SGHVS and CDR2 FQNEAQ. The CDR3 contains 17 residues. Trimming removed 2 bases from V and 4 bases from J; junction bases left unmatched: 12.

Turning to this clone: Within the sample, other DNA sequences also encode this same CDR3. CDR3 region: CASSTGTSGVYEQYF. In DNA, the CDR3 is TGTGCCAGCAGCACCGGGACTAGCGGGGTCTACGAGCAGTACTTC. The chain recombines TRBV9 with TRBJ2-7; the match to TRBD2 covers 13 bases. Trimming cost V 4 bases and J 3 bases; bases outside gene matches: 4. Looked up from germline, CDR1 is SGDLS and CDR2 is YYNGEE. The length of the CDR3 is 15 residues.

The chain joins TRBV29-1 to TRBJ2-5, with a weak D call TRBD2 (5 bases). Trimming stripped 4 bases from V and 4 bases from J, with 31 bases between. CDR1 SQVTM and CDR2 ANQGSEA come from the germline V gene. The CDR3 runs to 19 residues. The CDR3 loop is CSVVAHRIGVRTLGETQYF. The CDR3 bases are TGCAGCGTTGTCGCTCATCGCATTGGAGTTAGGACTCTGGGAGAGACCCAGTACTTC.

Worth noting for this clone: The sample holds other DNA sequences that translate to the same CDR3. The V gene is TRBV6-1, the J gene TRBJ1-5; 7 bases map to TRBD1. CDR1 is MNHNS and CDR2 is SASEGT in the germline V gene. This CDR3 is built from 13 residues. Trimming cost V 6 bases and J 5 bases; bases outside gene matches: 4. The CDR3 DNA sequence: TGTGCCAGCAGCGAGACAGGGTATCAGCCCCAGCATTTT. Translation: CASSETGYQPQHF.

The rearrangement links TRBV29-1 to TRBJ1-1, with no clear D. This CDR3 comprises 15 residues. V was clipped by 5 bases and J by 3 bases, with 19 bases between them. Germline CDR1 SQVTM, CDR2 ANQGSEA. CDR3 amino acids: CSVTKGSDLDTEAFF. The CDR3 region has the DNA TGCAGCGTTACTAAAGGGAGTGATTTGGACACTGAAGCTTTCTTT.

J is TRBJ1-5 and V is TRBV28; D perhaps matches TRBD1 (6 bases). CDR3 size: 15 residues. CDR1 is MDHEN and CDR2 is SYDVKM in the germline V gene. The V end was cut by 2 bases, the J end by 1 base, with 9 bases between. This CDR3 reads CASSLTGPSNQPQHF. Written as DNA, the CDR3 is TGTGCCAGCAGTTTAACAGGGCCGAGCAATCAGCCCCAGCATTTT.